This entry concerns a single TCR beta chain. V was clipped by 4 bases and J by 1 base, with 11 bases between them. CDR3 size: 14 residues. The germline V gene has CDR1 LGHDT and CDR2 YNNKEL (reference sequence). Here immunoSEQ multiplex PCR was the method, and the copy in TCRdb shows in-frame clones only, minus some. The sample contains approximately 150,000 clones, roughly 80% of which appear only once. The record originates from a study of blood T cell repertoires in COVID-19. Study at large: Collection of acute and convalescent COVID-19 samples took place in the United States, Italy and Spain. PBMCs, B-cell-depleted T cells, or T cells were the source of the cDNA or gDNA that made up the material.

Material for sequencing was peripheral blood. This sequence was found in a human donor in a cohort sampled during active COVID-19. The gene calls are TRBV3-1 (or the pseudogene TRBV3-2) and TRBJ2-7, with D tentatively TRBD2 (6 bases). CDR3 sequence (DNA): TGTGCCAGCAGCCGGACCGGGGGTTCCTACGAGCAGTACTTC. It is translated as CASSRTGGSYEQYF.